This TCR beta chain was sequenced in a study of blood T cell repertoires in COVID-19. Study-level information: Acute and convalescent COVID-19 samples came from the United States, Italy and Spain.

This table comes from immunoSEQ multiplex PCR, and its TCRdb copy is limited to in-frame clones, with some not included. The data show around 190,000 clones, approximately 84% seen once. Unmatched junction bases numbered 8, after V lost 5 bases and J lost 1 base. Germline V gene data show CDR1 as SGHVS and CDR2 as FNYEAQ. The CDR3 spans 16 residues. This chain links TRBV7-6 with TRBJ2-1; 7 bases match TRBD1. The sequence came from a woman in her 30s who had recovered from COVID-19. Sequenced sample: PBMCs or T cells enriched from blood (not recorded which). The CDR3 loop reads CASSAGQDLSYNEQFF. The CDR3 nucleotides are TGTGCCAGCAGCGCAGGACAGGACCTATCCTACAATGAGCAGTTCTTC.